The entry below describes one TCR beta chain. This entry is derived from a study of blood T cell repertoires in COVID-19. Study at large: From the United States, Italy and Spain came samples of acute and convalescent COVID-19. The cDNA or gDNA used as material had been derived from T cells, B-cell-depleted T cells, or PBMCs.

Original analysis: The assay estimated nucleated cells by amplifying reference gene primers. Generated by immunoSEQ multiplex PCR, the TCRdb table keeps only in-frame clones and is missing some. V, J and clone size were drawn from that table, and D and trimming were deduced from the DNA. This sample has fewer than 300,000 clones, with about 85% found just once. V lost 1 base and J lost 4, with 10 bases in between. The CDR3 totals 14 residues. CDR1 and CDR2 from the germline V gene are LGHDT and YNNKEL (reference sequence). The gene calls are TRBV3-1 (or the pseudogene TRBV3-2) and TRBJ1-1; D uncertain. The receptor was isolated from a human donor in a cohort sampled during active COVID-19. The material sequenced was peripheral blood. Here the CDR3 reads CASSQGLPGTEAFF. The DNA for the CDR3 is TGTGCCAGCAGCCAAGGTCTCCCGGGCACTGAAGCTTTCTTT.